This T cell receptor beta chain is from a study of blood T cell repertoires in COVID-19. Overall study context: Samples representing acute and convalescent COVID-19 were sourced from the United States, Italy and Spain. Nucleic acid was either cDNA or gDNA, and it came from T cells, B-cell-depleted T cells, or PBMCs.

Study members were between roughly 18 and 100 years old and lived in about two dozen US regions. Cohort placement rested on clinical history that participants reported themselves. Profiling relied on immunoSEQ multiplex PCR, and the TCRdb table lists in-frame clones only, not all of them. This table holds roughly 330,000 clones, more than 75% found once. The CDR3 is 13 residues long. CDR1 MNHEY and CDR2 SVGEGT come from the germline V gene. V lost 11 bases to trimming and J lost 5 bases, with 16 bases between them. This clonotype was sampled from a woman aged 25 to 39 who had recovered from COVID-19. This sequence joins TRBV6-2 or TRBV6-3 and TRBJ2-1; possible D gene TRBD1, 6 bases. The specimen sequenced was PBMCs or T cells enriched from blood (not recorded which). The CDR3 region has the DNA TGTGCCGCCAGCCTAGGGGGAAACAATGAGCAGTTCTTC. Translating it yields CAASLGGNNEQFF.